This T cell receptor beta chain was recovered during a study of blood T cell repertoires in COVID-19. Study overall: From T cells, B-cell-depleted T cells, or PBMCs came the material, which was cDNA or gDNA.

This CDR3 has 14 residues. The germline gives CDR1 WNHNN, CDR2 SYGVQD (reference sequence). V shed 1 base and J 7 bases; nucleotides not matched to a gene: 5. Profiling relied on immunoSEQ multiplex PCR, and the TCRdb table lists in-frame clones only, not all of them. The sample holds over 400,000 clones, 86% seen once. Sequenced material: peripheral blood. The chain couples TRBV10-1 to TRBJ2-7; 9 nucleotides agree with TRBD1. This clonotype was sampled from a woman younger than 45 with active or convalescent COVID-19. As DNA, the CDR3 is TGCGCCAGCAGTGAGTACCCCGGGACAGGGGAGCAGTACTTC. Translated, it gives CASSEYPGTGEQYF.